This entry features one T cell receptor beta chain sequence. Its antigen is currently not known. The input lacks base qualities; no much larger clone sits a single base away. The data stem from a study of CD4 and CD8 cells across lung adenocarcinoma regions (dated by TCRdb to 2016 to 2019). In terms of the full investigation: Intratumor heterogeneity of the T cell receptor repertoire was examined by comparing tumor centers with tumor margins.

The donors were patients who had localized lung adenocarcinoma, which is a subtype of non-small cell lung cancer. These samples came from the centers of localized lung adenocarcinomas. For TCR repertoire analysis, CD8+ T cells from tumor tissue were profiled separately from CD4+ T cells. The library was made by PCR. Sequencing used a HiSeq X Ten. The public reads were run again by TCRdb, first through fastp at Q25 and then through MiXCR, and only productive beta chains were kept. Duplicate CDR3 protein sequences are folded into a single record with the most common DNA and genes. The sample table lists roughly 6,800 distinct CDR3 sequences, approximately 51% of them with a count of one. The top ten hold around 97% of the sample. The CDR3 starts with the cysteine, ends with the phenylalanine, and has 14 residues. The read is trimmed to its CDR3 DNA, 42 bases read in frame from base 1. Via the germline V gene, CDR1 is MNHNS and CDR2 SASEGT.

The sequenced material came from CD8+ T cells from the center of a lung tumor. Explained via the paper, the cell subset or site label denotes: tumor center region. This chain is built from TRBV6-1 and TRBJ2-5, with 8 central nucleotides matching TRBD1. Matching the DNA end better, TRBJ2-7 makes the J call doubtful. The sequence came from a male donor with lung adenocarcinoma. The CD4 and CD8 labels of this study may be unreliable. In nucleotides, the sequence is TGTGCCAGCAGCCCAGGACAGGGCGCCTACGAGCAGTACTTC. The encoded protein is CASSPGQGAYEQYF.